This T cell receptor beta chain was profiled in a study of blood T cell repertoires in COVID-19. Study information: Acute and convalescent COVID-19 samples came from the United States, Italy and Spain. T cells, B-cell-depleted T cells, or PBMCs supplied cDNA or gDNA.

Under the authors' procedure: Estimates of nucleated cell counts were drawn from the amplification of reference gene primers. The table came from immunoSEQ multiplex PCR; TCRdb's copy has only in-frame clones and leaves some out. The DNA gave D and trimming, while V, J and clone size come from that table. Of approximately 80,000 clones in the sample, 80% to 85% are singletons; the top ten hold around 40%. Germline loops: CDR1 KGHDR, CDR2 SFDVKD. The CDR3 consists of 16 residues. The ends lost 1 base at V and 2 bases at J; junction bases unmatched: 3. The chain combines TRBV24-1 with TRBJ2-5; 10 positions agree with TRBD1. Sequenced material: peripheral blood. This sequence originates from a man older than 75 with acute or convalescent COVID-19. The CDR3 loop is CATSDFGQGGQETQYF. CDR3 bases: TGTGCCACCAGTGATTTCGGACAGGGGGGACAAGAGACCCAGTACTTC.